The next 8 T cell receptor beta chains were all read from a single sample in a study of naive and memory T cell subsets. The SP2 primer and nested alpha and beta constant region primers amplified ligated cDNA in four rounds. TCRdb re-called the 5' RACE reads through MiXCR, storing one row per CDR3 protein. This sample has some 60,000 distinct CDR3 sequences, with 7.6% found just once. TCR cDNA received a 3' ligated oligonucleotide that carried a UMI. These receptors were taken from a female donor in good health.

This clonotype was seen only a few times. V is TRBV5-1 and J is TRBJ1-1; 7 positions agree with TRBD1. The germline V gene encodes CDR1 SGHRS and CDR2 YFSETQ. J gave up 2 bases and V 6 bases, and 13 bases lay outside the gene matches. This CDR3 spans 16 amino acids. Here the CDR3 DNA reads TGCGCCAGCACCAACGGGAGAGGACAGGACAACACTGAAGCTTTCTTT. This gives the protein CASTNGRGQDNTEAFF. The full variable domain, rest sourced from reference TRBV5-1 and TRBJ1-1, is KAGVTQTPRYLIKTRGQQVTLSCSPISGHRSVSWYQQTPGQGLQFLFEYFSETQRNKGNFPGRFSGRQFSNSRSEMNVSTLELGDSALYLCASTNGRGQDNTEAFFGQGTRLTVV.

The chain carries TRBV3-1 and TRBJ2-1, with D unclear. V lost 4 bases and J 5 bases, leaving 3 bases between the germline ends. The CDR3 has 11 residues. Germline V CDR1 and CDR2: LGHDT, YNNKEL (reference sequence). CDR3 residues: CASSRHNEQFF. Here the CDR3 DNA reads TGTGCCAGCAGCCGCCACAATGAGCAGTTCTTC.

This clonotype was seen ten or more times. The chain recombines TRBV11-3 with TRBJ2-3; 11 bases agree with TRBD2. V trimming: 6 bases; J trimming: 7 bases; junction bases outside the gene matches: 9. CDR3 size: 15 residues. Germline V gives CDR1 SGHNT, CDR2 YENEEA. In DNA form, the CDR3 reads TGTGCCAGCAGTTCTACTAGCGGGGGCATGAATACGCAGTATTTT. Amino acids: CASSSTSGGMNTQYF.

This clonotype was counted many times. The V call is TRBV10-3, the J call TRBJ1-5, with D hard to call. Deletions cut 3 bases from V and 2 bases from J, with 11 bases between. Germline V gene lookup returns CDR1 ENHRY and CDR2 SYGVKD. This CDR3 has 15 residues. DNA of the CDR3: TGTGCCATCAGTGATCAGGTGTCCGGCAATCAGCCCCAGCATTTT. Its protein product is CAISDQVSGNQPQHF.

This clonotype showed up many times. The chain combines TRBV6-2 or TRBV6-3 with TRBJ1-5; D is ambiguous. Germline V CDR1 and CDR2: MNHEY, SVGEGT. Between the trimmed V and J ends, which lost 7 bases and 6 bases, there was a span of 16 bases. The CDR3 totals 14 residues. CDR3 sequence (DNA): TGTGCCAGCAAAAAGGCGGCCAACAGTCAGCCCCAGCATTTT. This encodes CASKKAANSQPQHF.

This clonotype was picked up many times. The chain couples TRBV7-3 to TRBJ1-4; no clear D. The CDR3 extends over 13 amino acids. CDR1 is SGHTA, CDR2 FQGTGA, per germline. V shed 5 bases and J shed 7 bases, with 11 bases lying between them. CDR3 coding DNA: TGTGCCAGCAGCAAGATCGGTGGTGAAAAACTGTTTTTT. Its translation is CASSKIGGEKLFF. Supplemented by reference TRBV7-3 and TRBJ1-4, the full variable domain reads GAGVSQTPSNKVTEKGKYVELRCDPISGHTALYWYRQSLGQGPEFLIYFQGTGAADDSGLPNDRFFAVRPEGSVSTLKIQRTERGDSAVYLCASSKIGGEKLFFGSGTQLSVL.

This clonotype was observed a few times. The chain uses TRBV7-2 and TRBJ2-3; weak D call: TRBD2 (6 bases). CDR1 SGHTA and CDR2 FQGNSA come from the germline V gene. V was trimmed by 5 bases and J by 1 base, leaving 13 bases between them. The CDR3 contains 15 residues. CDR3: CASSRAGTGTDTQYF. As DNA, the CDR3 is TGTGCCAGCAGCCGCGCCGGGACTGGCACAGATACGCAGTATTTT.

The V call is TRBV11-1, the J call TRBJ2-2; D ambiguous. This CDR3 has 16 residues. V lost 1 base to trimming and J lost 2 bases, with 11 bases between them. The V gene's germline CDR1 is SGHAT and CDR2 FQDESV (reference sequence). The CDR3 reads CASSLDRSDNTGELFF. CDR3 nucleotides: TGTGCCAGCAGCTTAGATAGGTCAGATAACACCGGGGAGCTGTTTTTT.